This TCR beta chain came from a study of OX40 agonist ivuxolimab in advanced cancers. At the level of the study: A mean age of around 66 years, range about 23 to 90, was recorded, and more than 80% were male. Past anti-PD-1, anti-PD-L1 or anti-CTLA-4 therapy was accepted, and roughly 42% had received some.

Sequencing was performed with immunoSEQ multiplex PCR; in TCRdb, only in-frame clones are kept and a portion is missing. The sample lists roughly 80,000 clones, about 88% seen once, with around 1.5% in the top ten. Systemic immunosuppression or autoimmune disease history was grounds to exclude patients. In regard to this clone: Its target is unknown.

Whole-study findings and limits: Clonal expansion was seen in CD4+ and CD8+ blood T cells by week 6 at 0.1 to 3.0 mg/kg.

V trimming: 6 bases; J trimming: 6 bases; junction bases outside the gene matches: 5. Germline V gene sequence: CDR1 MNHNS, CDR2 SASEGT. The CDR3 spans 14 residues. The specimen comprised CD4+ or CD8+ T cells sorted from blood, sampled in a trial of the OX40 agonist ivuxolimab. This sequence originates from an adult with an advanced solid tumor such as melanoma, head and neck, liver or kidney cancer. The chain couples TRBV6-1 to TRBJ1-1, with 12 positions matching TRBD1. CDR3 amino acids: CASSGDRGRSEAFF. CDR3 in DNA: TGTGCCAGCAGCGGGGACAGGGGGCGATCTGAAGCTTTCTTT.